These 23 T cell receptor beta chains share one sample of origin, sequenced in a study of T cells after posttransplantation cyclophosphamide. The assay was immunoSEQ multiplex PCR, and TCRdb's table has in-frame clones only and misses some. Sampling found approximately 13,000 clones, none seen once. Treatment was busulfan-fludarabine conditioning, a marrow graft, and cyclophosphamide on days +3 and +4. This specimen was PBMCs, taken 1,000 to 1,200 days after allogeneic stem cell transplant with posttransplant cyclophosphamide. Every receptor here comes from a female patient in her thirties or forties who received an allogeneic stem cell transplant from a related donor, was CMV-positive, and had no GVHD. The graft donor may have contributed some T cells.

As DNA, the CDR3 is TGTGCCAGCAGTGAAACTGTACAGGCTGATAATTCACCCCTCCACTTT. Amino acid sequence: CASSETVQADNSPLHF. V and J are TRBV2 and TRBJ1-6; TRBD1 might be the D (5 bases). Trimming removed 2 bases at V and 5 bases at J, with 13 bases between. Looked up from germline, CDR1 is SNHLY and CDR2 is FYNNEI. This CDR3 contains 16 residues.

Worth noting for this clone: The junction does not match germline at one end; this may be a read error. The V call is TRBV9, the J call TRBJ1-4, with D possibly TRBD1 on 6 matching bases. This CDR3 spans 15 amino acids. Germline V gene data show CDR1 as SGDLS and CDR2 as YYNGEE. This CDR3 reads CASSVLGAANEKLFF. CDR3 bases: TGTGCCAGCAGCGTACTGGGGGCTGCTAATGAGAAACTGTTTTTT.

This clone has at least ten counts. This rearrangement joins TRBV6-6 to TRBJ1-5, with 7 bases aligning to TRBD1. The junction had 4 bases not matched to a gene; V was cut back by 2 bases and J by 3 bases. CDR3 length: 15 amino acids. Germline V lookup: CDR1 MNHNY, CDR2 SVGAGI (reference sequence). The CDR3 protein is CASSYPGTVNQPQHF. CDR3 in DNA: TGTGCCAGCAGTTACCCAGGGACAGTCAATCAGCCCCAGCATTTT.

This clone was observed a handful of times. Written as DNA, the CDR3 is TGTGCCACCAGCAGAGTTTGGCGAGACAGTGGTCCATCTGGGGCCAACGTCCTGACTTTC. Translated, it gives CATSRVWRDSGPSGANVLTF. The chain carries TRBV15 and TRBJ2-6; weak D call: TRBD1 (5 bases). Trimming removed 1 base at V and 1 base at J, with 20 bases between. The CDR3 sequence is 20 residues long. Germline CDR1 LNHNV, CDR2 YYDKDF (reference sequence).

This clone was seen at least ten times. The J gene is TRBJ1-1, the V gene TRBV6-6, with 7 nucleotides matching TRBD1. The CDR3 loop spans 15 amino acids. The germline V gene has CDR1 MNHNY and CDR2 SVGAGI (reference sequence). V shed 0 bases, J shed 2 bases, and the junction held 3 bases outside the gene matches. Here the CDR3 DNA reads TGTGCCAGCAGTTACTCCACAGGGGACAACACTGAAGCTTTCTTT. It is translated as CASSYSTGDNTEAFF.

This clone was counted many times. The J gene is TRBJ2-3, the V gene TRBV5-6; perhaps TRBD2 as D (6 bases). CDR1 is SGHDT and CDR2 is YYEEEE in the germline V gene. V dropped 4 bases and J dropped 2 bases, with 14 bases sitting between them. CDR3 size: 15 residues. CDR3 residues: CASSPGGGTTDTQYF. As DNA, the CDR3 is TGTGCCAGCAGCCCCGGCGGAGGGACCACAGATACGCAGTATTTT. The variable domain in full, with the rest retrieved from reference TRBV5-6 and TRBJ2-3, is DAGVTQSPTHLIKTRGQQVTLRCSPKSGHDTVSWYQQALGQGPQFIFQYYEEEERQRGNFPDRFSGHQFPNYSSELNVNALLLGDSALYLCASSPGGGTTDTQYFGPGTRLTVL.

This clone appeared many times. V and J are TRBV27 and TRBJ1-1, with a possible D match to TRBD1 (5 bases). Trimming left V 3 bases short and J 5 bases short, with 10 bases between. The germline gives CDR1 MNHEY, CDR2 SMNVEV (reference sequence). This CDR3 region has 13 residues. The CDR3 protein is CASSFGGGTEAFF. CDR3 DNA sequence: TGTGCCAGCAGTTTTGGGGGAGGTACTGAAGCTTTCTTT.

CDR3 sequence reads: CASSRWDRSNEKLFF. CDR3 nucleotide sequence: TGTGCCAGCAGCCGATGGGACAGATCTAATGAAAAACTGTTTTTT. This chain links TRBV6-1 with TRBJ1-4, with 7 bases fitting TRBD1. The ends lost 6 bases at V and 3 bases at J; junction bases unmatched: 7. Germline CDR1 is MNHNS and CDR2 is SASEGT. This CDR3 region has 15 residues.

The rearrangement uses TRBV5-6 and TRBJ2-1, with D maybe TRBD1 (5 bases). Germline CDR1 reads SGHDT; CDR2 reads YYEEEE. This CDR3 contains 13 residues. Between the trimmed V and J ends, which lost 1 base and 6 bases, there was a span of 8 bases. In DNA, the CDR3 is TGTGCCAGCAGCTTGTACAGGCTCAATGAGCAGTTCTTC. This translates into CASSLYRLNEQFF.

Sample share makes this clone medium-sized (0.01 to 0.1%). The rearrangement joins TRBV6-5 to TRBJ1-2; D is possibly TRBD1 (6 bases). V gave up 4 bases and J gave up 7 bases, with 16 bases separating them. CDR1 and CDR2 from the germline V gene are MNHEY and SVGAGI. CDR3 length: 14 amino acids. This chain's CDR3 is CASSFRQAPGGYTF. CDR3 DNA sequence: TGTGCCAGCAGTTTTAGACAGGCCCCGGGTGGCTACACCTTC.

There are many counts of this clone. The rearrangement joins TRBV5-8 to TRBJ1-4, with TRBD1 matching over 10 bases. V shed 4 bases, J shed 9 bases, and the junction held 9 bases outside the gene matches. Germline V CDR1 and CDR2: SGHTS, YDEGEE. The CDR3 runs 15 residues. In DNA form, the CDR3 reads TGTGCCAGCAGCGTTCCGGGACAGGGGATTCAAAAACTGTTTTTT. This sequence encodes CASSVPGQGIQKLFF.

This clone was found a few times. V usage is TRBV29-1 and J usage is TRBJ2-2, with D possibly being TRBD1 (6 bases). CDR3 length equals 14 residues. V was pared by 5 bases and J by 4 bases, with 14 bases between. CDR1 is SQVTM and CDR2 is ANQGSEA in the germline V gene. DNA of the CDR3: TGCAGCGTTACTCTCGGGACAACCACCGGGGAGCTGTTTTTT. Amino acid sequence: CSVTLGTTTGELFF.

This clone has a count of ten or more. CDR3 coding DNA: TGTGCCAGCAGCTTAGCGGAATTCGGGACAGGGCCCACTGAAGCTTTCTTT. Protein sequence: CASSLAEFGTGPTEAFF. The rearrangement links TRBV7-9 to TRBJ1-1; 9 positions agree with TRBD1. V was pared by 0 bases and J by 4 bases, with 9 bases of the junction left unmatched. There are 17 residues in the CDR3. Germline V gives CDR1 SEHNR, CDR2 FQNEAQ (reference sequence).

This clone came up many times. The chain is built from TRBV19 and TRBJ2-1, with 7 bases that match TRBD1. This CDR3 spans 15 amino acids. The junction had 2 bases not matched to a gene; V was cut back by 3 bases and J by 0 bases. From germline, CDR1 is LNHDA and CDR2 SQIVND (reference sequence). The CDR3 DNA reads as TGTGCCAGTAGTATTGGGGACAGCTCCTACAATGAGCAGTTCTTC. This gives the protein CASSIGDSSYNEQFF.

This clone was observed a handful of times. The genes are TRBV7-9 and TRBJ1-1; perhaps TRBD1 as D (6 bases). The length of the CDR3 is 13 residues. The V end was cut by 6 bases, the J end by 6 bases, with 14 bases between. From germline, CDR1 is SEHNR and CDR2 FQNEAQ (reference sequence). CDR3 amino acids: CASSFTGFPEAFF. DNA for the CDR3: TGTGCCAGCAGTTTTACAGGGTTTCCTGAAGCTTTCTTT.

Details on this clone: A read error may produce the germline difference seen at one junction end. The chain carries TRBV18 and TRBJ2-5, with 8 bases matching TRBD1. The CDR3 totals 15 residues. Germline CDR1 is KGHSH and CDR2 is LQKENI. CDR3 nucleotides: TGTGCCAGCTCCCCACGGACAGGGAACCAAGAGACCCAGTACTTC. Translation gives CASSPRTGNQETQYF. The entire variable domain, with the rest obtained from reference TRBV18 and TRBJ2-5, is as follows: NAGVMQNPRHLVRRRGQEARLRCSPMKGHSHVYWYRQLPEEGLKFMVYLQKENIIDESGMPKERFSAEFPKEGPSILRIQQVVRGDSAAYFCASSPRTGNQETQYFGPGTRLLVL.

The table lists this clone with many counts. The chain uses TRBV9 and TRBJ1-5; the D is unclear. Trimming removed 6 bases from V and 1 base from J, with 8 bases in between. The CDR3 totals 13 residues. Germline V gene lookup returns CDR1 SGDLS and CDR2 YYNGEE. The CDR3 region has the DNA TGTGCCAGCATATTACAAAGCAATCAGCCCCAGCATTTT. It codes for CASILQSNQPQHF.

This clone was seen at least ten times. The chain couples TRBV19 to TRBJ1-6; D is uncertain. Germline V CDR1 and CDR2: LNHDA, SQIVND (reference sequence). The CDR3 runs to 13 residues. V lost 3 bases and J 4 bases, leaving 4 bases between the germline ends. For the CDR3, the DNA is TGTGCCAGTAGTATCCAATATAATTCACCCCTCCACTTT. This sequence encodes CASSIQYNSPLHF.

This clone was counted at least ten times. This rearrangement joins TRBV9 to TRBJ2-3; maybe TRBD1 (7 bases). CDR1 is SGDLS, CDR2 YYNGEE, per germline. V lost 4 bases and J 0 bases, leaving 15 bases between the germline ends. The CDR3 runs 16 residues. This chain's CDR3 is CASSLIQGGSTDTQYF. Here the CDR3 DNA reads TGTGCCAGCAGCCTAATTCAGGGGGGCAGCACAGATACGCAGTATTTT.

This clone was seen repeatedly, ten times or more. The chain is built from TRBV5-6 and TRBJ2-3; possible D gene TRBD2, 6 bases. Trimming took off 2 bases at V and 4 bases at J, with 8 bases between the two ends. This CDR3 is 13 amino acids long. From germline, CDR1 is SGHDT and CDR2 YYEEEE. CDR3 nucleotide sequence: TGTGCCAGCAGCTTCGGGGGTGCAGATACGCAGTATTTT. It yields the protein CASSFGGADTQYF.

This clone was seen repeatedly, ten times or more. This chain uses TRBV6-4 with TRBJ2-1, with 7 positions matching TRBD2. The J segment lost 3 bases and the V segment lost 5 bases, leaving 7 bases of the junction unmatched. Germline V gene lookup returns CDR1 MRHNA and CDR2 SNTAGT. This CDR3 spans 15 amino acids. The CDR3 nucleotides are TGTGCCAGCAGTCCGAGCGGGGAGGGCTACAATGAGCAGTTCTTC. The encoded protein is CASSPSGEGYNEQFF.

This clone was counted at least ten times. The chain links TRBV25-1 to TRBJ1-6, with D tentatively TRBD1 (6 bases). CDR3 length: 14 amino acids. The V end was cut by 3 bases, the J end by 15 bases, with 18 bases between. Germline loops: CDR1 MGHDK, CDR2 SYGVNS. CDR3 coding DNA: TGTGCCAGCAGTGACCCCAAACAGGGAAAGGACCTCCACTTT. Translated: CASSDPKQGKDLHF. The complete variable domain, with remaining parts taken from reference TRBV25-1 and TRBJ1-6, reads EADIYQTPRYLVIGTGKKITLECSQTMGHDKMYWYQQDPGMELHLIHYSYGVNSTEKGDLSSESTVSRIRTEHFPLTLESARPSHTSQYLCASSDPKQGKDLHFGNGTRLTVT.

In its sample, this clone was seen many times. V gene TRBV19 combines with J gene TRBJ1-5; possible D gene TRBD1, 5 bases. The CDR3 contains 17 residues. The germline CDR1 and CDR2 sequences are LNHDA and SQIVND (reference sequence). V was pared by 0 bases and J by 6 bases, with 18 bases between. CDR3 sequence reads: CASSIELRTIGGQPQHF. CDR3 bases: TGTGCCAGTAGTATAGAGTTGAGGACAATCGGGGGTCAGCCCCAGCATTTT.